The 29 T cell receptor beta chains below all came from one sample that was sequenced in a study of molecular identifiers for immune sequencing clone quantification. TCRdb ran MiXCR on the PCR reads and lists one entry per CDR3 protein. The table records about 40,000 distinct CDR3 sequences, 20% to 25% of them present only once. Material for sequencing was naive CD8+ T cells from blood, with Jurkat cell RNA spiked in. Subset reported: FACS-sorted CD8+CD4-CCR7+CD45RA+ naive T cells. These receptors came from a human donor in good health. Some libraries in this study had Jurkat cell RNA spiked in.

This clonotype was found a few times. Its ends do not fully match the called genes, so a read error is possible. The genes are TRBV7-8 and TRBJ2-7, with D uncertain. CDR3 size: 13 residues. Germline V lookup: CDR1 SGHVS, CDR2 FQNEAQ. The CDR3 DNA is TGTGCCGGCAGCCAAGGACCAGCATACGAGCAGTACTTC. It yields the protein CAGSQGPAYEQYF.

This clonotype occurred a few times. The J gene is TRBJ1-1, the V gene TRBV12-3 or TRBV12-4; D perhaps matches TRBD1 (5 bases). The germline V and J ends were trimmed by 5 bases and 7 bases, with 14 bases remaining between them. This CDR3 has 13 amino acids. CDR3 coding DNA: TGTGCCAGCAGTCCGATCGGGGCCGGTGAAGCTTTCTTT. Protein product: CASSPIGAGEAFF.

This clonotype was seen a handful of times. This may come from a read error, since a much larger clone is one base off. V usage is TRBV2 and J usage is TRBJ2-1; maybe TRBD2 (6 bases). Trimming removed 6 bases from V and 12 bases from J, with 18 bases in between. The CDR3 contains 13 residues. Germline loops: CDR1 SNHLY, CDR2 FYNNEI. The CDR3 nucleotides read TGTGCCAGCAGAGCACGACTAGGACTTGCGCAGTTCTTC. Its protein is CASRARLGLAQFF.

There are a few counts of this clonotype. This chain uses TRBV25-1 with TRBJ1-4; TRBD1 might be the D (5 bases). The ends were cut back, 1 base at V and 8 bases at J, with 11 bases in the middle. The CDR3 is made up of 14 amino acids. Germline CDR1 MGHDK, CDR2 SYGVNS. The CDR3 bases are TGTGCCAGCAGTGAATTGGGGACCGTCGAAAAACTGTTTTTT. It translates to CASSELGTVEKLFF.

By proportion, this clonotype is medium-sized. The chain is built from TRBV28 and TRBJ2-7; the D gene could be TRBD1 or TRBD2 (5 bases each). Trimming cost V 3 bases and J 2 bases, with 8 bases left between them. Looked up from germline, CDR1 is MDHEN and CDR2 is SYDVKM. CDR3 length: 13 amino acids. In DNA form, the CDR3 reads TGTGCCAGCAGTTTGGGGACGGCCTACGAGCAGTACTTC. This encodes CASSLGTAYEQYF. Looking up the rest from reference TRBV28 and TRBJ2-7 gives the full variable domain: DVKVTQSSRYLVKRTGEKVFLECVQDMDHENMFWYRQDPGLGLRLIYFSYDVKMKEKGDIPEGYSVSREKKERFSLILESASTNQTSMYLCASSLGTAYEQYFGPGTRLTVT.

The table lists this clonotype with many counts. The chain couples TRBV27 to TRBJ2-2; 13 bases fit TRBD2. This CDR3 is built from 15 residues. CDR1 and CDR2 (germline): MNHEY, SMNVEV (reference sequence). The trim removed 2 bases at V and 7 bases at J, leaving 1 base unmatched. For the CDR3, the DNA is TGTGCCAGCAGTTTAGGACTAGCGGGAGTCGGGGAGCTGTTTTTT. Translation gives CASSLGLAGVGELFF.

This clonotype was seen a handful of times. The rearrangement joins TRBV7-9 to TRBJ2-7; D might be TRBD1 (5 bases). CDR1 is SEHNR and CDR2 is FQNEAQ in the germline V gene (reference sequence). V was trimmed by 3 bases and J by 3 bases, leaving 12 bases between them. The CDR3 spans 14 residues. The CDR3: CASSLTESNYEQYF. The CDR3, as DNA: TGTGCCAGCAGCTTGACAGAGTCGAACTACGAGCAGTACTTC.

This clonotype was observed a handful of times. Possible read error: a much larger clone is one base away. The rearrangement links TRBV7-8 to TRBJ2-1, with 10 bases lining up with TRBD2. CDR3 size: 17 residues. The J segment lost 8 bases and the V segment lost 5 bases, leaving 15 bases of the junction unmatched. Germline-derived CDR1 and CDR2 are SGHVS and FQNEAQ. CDR3 coding DNA: TGTGCCAGCAGCCCATCACTAGCGGGGAGGCCGGGCGATGAGCAGTTCTTC. Its translation: CASSPSLAGRPGDEQFF.

This clonotype was observed at least ten times. The chain recombines TRBV27 with TRBJ2-2, with 9 bases lining up with TRBD1. The CDR3 length is 16 residues. V shed 5 bases, J shed 0 bases, and the junction held 4 bases outside the gene matches. Germline V gene sequence: CDR1 MNHEY, CDR2 SMNVEV (reference sequence). CDR3 DNA: TGTGCCAGCAGTCTACAGGGGGCAACGAACACCGGGGAGCTGTTTTTT. Protein product: CASSLQGATNTGELFF.

The gene calls are TRBV25-1 and TRBJ2-1; 9 bases fit TRBD2. Germline V lookup: CDR1 MGHDK, CDR2 SYGVNS. V shed 1 base, J shed 7 bases, and the junction held 8 bases outside the gene matches. The CDR3 covers 16 residues. The CDR3 DNA sequence: TGTGCCAGCAGTGAATGGGGGGGCGGGGGGGGTAATGAGCAGTTCTTC. It codes for CASSEWGGGGGNEQFF.

Ten or more counts support this clonotype. This chain joins TRBV7-6 and TRBJ2-3; 9 nucleotides match TRBD2. This CDR3 is built from 17 residues. Losses at the gene ends were 5 bases for V and 4 bases for J; bases not matched to a gene: 13. Germline assignment: CDR1 SGHVS and CDR2 FNYEAQ. The CDR3 is CASSLLAGPSTPDTQYF. The CDR3 region has the DNA TGTGCCAGCAGCCTACTAGCGGGCCCATCCACGCCAGATACGCAGTATTTT.

At least ten counts were recorded for this clonotype. This chain connects TRBV6-5 to TRBJ2-5, with TRBD2 identical over 8 bases. V lost 6 bases to trimming and J lost 3 bases; unmatched junction nucleotides: 6. Germline V lookup: CDR1 MNHEY, CDR2 SVGAGI. The CDR3 has 14 amino acids. CDR3 loop: CASSRRGGEETQYF. The CDR3 DNA follows: TGTGCCAGCAGCCGACGGGGGGGGGAAGAGACCCAGTACTTC.

This chain uses TRBV5-1 with TRBJ2-7; 9 bases match TRBD2. The CDR3 is made up of 16 amino acids. V lost 0 bases, J lost 0 bases, and 4 bases stayed unmatched. Germline V gene lookup returns CDR1 SGHRS and CDR2 YFSETQ. CDR3 in DNA: TGCGCCAGCAGCTTGGCTTCTAGCGGGATCTCCTACGAGCAGTACTTC. Protein product: CASSLASSGISYEQYF.

This chain uses TRBV5-6 with TRBJ2-7; possible D gene TRBD1, 5 bases. The CDR3 length is 15 residues. Germline CDR1 is SGHDT and CDR2 is YYEEEE. Trimming stripped 0 bases from V and 2 bases from J, with 12 bases between. CDR3 amino acids: CASSLVGHGAYEQYF. As DNA, the CDR3 is TGTGCCAGCAGCTTGGTAGGACATGGGGCCTACGAGCAGTACTTC.

This clonotype appeared many times. The chain uses TRBV6-2 or TRBV6-3 and TRBJ1-5; 11 bases are shared with TRBD1. The CDR3 is made up of 17 amino acids. V lost 4 bases to trimming and J lost 5 bases; unmatched junction nucleotides: 10. CDR1 is MNHEY, CDR2 SVGEGT, per germline. CDR3 amino acids: CASSSYTGQGAYQPQHF. CDR3 sequence (DNA): TGTGCCAGCAGTTCATACACCGGACAGGGGGCCTATCAGCCCCAGCATTTT.

This clonotype was observed at least ten times. The chain combines TRBV4-3 with TRBJ2-5, with TRBD2 matching over 9 bases. Germline trimming cut 1 base from V and 2 bases from J; bases unmatched to any gene: 2. The CDR3 extends over 15 amino acids. Per the germline V gene, CDR1 is LGHNA and CDR2 is YSLEER. The CDR3 bases are TGCGCCAGCAGCCAAGGACTAGCGGCACAAGAGACCCAGTACTTC. Encoded protein: CASSQGLAAQETQYF.

With regard to this clonotype: This sequence may be a read error, since a much larger clone differs from it by one base. The genes are TRBV2 and TRBJ2-7, with a weak D call TRBD1 (5 bases). V lost 6 bases and J lost 12, with 15 bases in between. This CDR3 contains 11 residues. Germline CDR1 reads SNHLY; CDR2 reads FYNNEI. The CDR3 reads CASRETGFLYF. The CDR3 DNA is TGTGCCAGCAGAGAAACAGGCTTCCTGTACTTC.

This clonotype was recorded at least ten times. V and J are TRBV12-3 or TRBV12-4 and TRBJ1-2; the match to TRBD1 covers 10 bases. CDR3 length: 15 amino acids. V gave up 7 bases and J gave up 4 bases; unmatched junction bases: 9. This CDR3 is CASNPATGGVYGYTF. For the CDR3, the DNA is TGTGCCAGCAACCCCGCGACAGGGGGCGTCTATGGCTACACCTTC.

This clonotype appeared many times. This rearrangement joins TRBV27 to TRBJ2-1; the match to TRBD2 covers 8 bases. CDR1 is MNHEY and CDR2 is SMNVEV in the germline V gene (reference sequence). CDR3 length equals 13 residues. The V gene end was trimmed by 3 bases and the J gene end by 6 bases; junction bases not matched to a gene: 1. The CDR3 loop is CASSFAGGNEQFF. The CDR3 coding sequence is TGTGCCAGCAGTTTTGCGGGGGGCAATGAGCAGTTCTTC.

This clonotype was seen many times. V gene TRBV6-2 or TRBV6-3 combines with J gene TRBJ2-2; D is undetermined. Trimming stripped 8 bases from V and 1 base from J, with 8 bases between. Germline CDR1 MNHEY, CDR2 SVGEGT. This CDR3 is built from 13 residues. CDR3 protein: CASGLLNTGELFF. The CDR3 DNA follows: TGTGCCAGCGGGTTATTGAACACCGGGGAGCTGTTTTTT.

This clonotype was seen only a few times. A read error may account for a junction end that differs from germline. The chain is built from TRBV2 and TRBJ2-5; D unresolved. This CDR3 spans 14 amino acids. Germline V gene sequence: CDR1 SNHLY, CDR2 FYNNEI. The CDR3 spells CASSPPSPQEPQYF. The DNA for the CDR3 is TGTGCCAGCAGCCCCCCCAGCCCCCAAGAGCCCCAGTACTTC.

This clonotype came up many times. The J gene is TRBJ2-1, the V gene TRBV28; the match to TRBD1 covers 8 bases. CDR1 is MDHEN and CDR2 is SYDVKM in the germline V gene. The CDR3 consists of 16 residues. The ends lost 1 base at V and 6 bases at J; junction bases unmatched: 8. The CDR3 bases are TGTGCCAGCAGTTTATTACTGGACAGGGCGGGCAATGAGCAGTTCTTC. This sequence encodes CASSLLLDRAGNEQFF.

This clonotype was observed many times. This chain connects TRBV11-2 to TRBJ2-5, with D perhaps TRBD2 (5 bases). This CDR3 spans 16 amino acids. The V end was cut by 3 bases, the J end by 7 bases, with 21 bases between. Germline CDR1 is SGHAT and CDR2 is FQNNGV. CDR3 in amino acids: CASSFHPGDGRGTQYF. DNA for the CDR3: TGTGCCAGCAGCTTCCACCCTGGGGATGGCCGGGGGACCCAGTACTTC.

This clonotype was recorded at least ten times. CDR3 nucleotides: TGCGCCAGCAGCCCTTCTCAGGGGTTCGCGATGAACACTGAAGCTTTCTTT. Translating it yields CASSPSQGFAMNTEAFF. The chain carries TRBV4-1 and TRBJ1-1; TRBD1 is a possible D gene (6 bases). The CDR3 totals 17 residues. The V end was cut by 4 bases, the J end by 0 bases, with 18 bases between. Germline CDR1 is MGHRA and CDR2 is YSYEKL.

This clonotype was counted only a few times. The chain uses TRBV10-2 and TRBJ2-7; D is unresolved. CDR3 length: 13 amino acids. The ends were cut back, 7 bases at V and 3 bases at J, with 13 bases in the middle. The germline V gene has CDR1 WSHSY and CDR2 SAAADI. CDR3 protein: CASNAGRNYEQYF. The CDR3 DNA reads as TGCGCCAGCAACGCAGGAAGAAACTACGAGCAGTACTTC.

This rearrangement joins TRBV19 to TRBJ2-3, with 12 bases that match TRBD1. Germline loops: CDR1 LNHDA, CDR2 SQIVND (reference sequence). The CDR3 extends over 19 amino acids. V trimming: 3 bases; J trimming: 6 bases; junction bases outside the gene matches: 16. The CDR3 sequence: CASSMRPRDRGRNTDTQYF. CDR3 DNA: TGTGCCAGTAGTATGCGACCCCGGGACAGGGGGCGCAATACGGATACGCAGTATTTT.

A remark on this clonotype: This sequence may be a read error, since a much larger clone differs from it by one base. The rearrangement uses TRBV6-4 and TRBJ2-1; tentative D call: TRBD2 (6 bases). The ends were cut back, 10 bases at V and 7 bases at J, with 17 bases in the middle. The germline V gene has CDR1 MRHNA and CDR2 SNTAGT. The CDR3 covers 13 residues. DNA for the CDR3: TGTGCCACCTCCAGGGAGGCGTGGAATGAGCAGTTCTTC. Amino acid sequence: CATSREAWNEQFF.

This clonotype was observed a few times. The chain links TRBV18 to TRBJ2-5, with 8 bases identical to TRBD1. The germline gives CDR1 KGHSH, CDR2 LQKENI. The trim removed 6 bases at V and 4 bases at J, leaving 16 bases unmatched. The CDR3 contains 17 residues. CDR3 nucleotides: TGTGCCAGCTCTGTCAGTCCGACAGGGGAGGCTCGAGAGACCCAGTACTTC. Translated: CASSVSPTGEARETQYF.

The chain has TRBV19 and TRBJ2-2, with TRBD1 matching 9 bases. The trim removed 3 bases at V and 6 bases at J, leaving 8 bases unmatched. Germline CDR1 and CDR2: LNHDA and SQIVND (reference sequence). The CDR3 totals 16 residues. CDR3 sequence reads: CASSIPDRGNAGELFF. The DNA for the CDR3 is TGTGCCAGTAGTATTCCCGACAGGGGGAATGCCGGGGAGCTGTTTTTT.